The 30 T cell receptor beta chains listed next were all sequenced from one sample in a study of metastatic and nonmetastatic thyroid tumors. Thyroid surgery was preceded by no treatment in any patient. TCRdb re-clonotyped the PCR reads through MiXCR. Found here are about 15,000 clones, roughly 23% of them singletons; the top ten hold roughly 11%. Sequenced material: blood. The receptor source for this set is a male donor with papillary thyroid cancer or a benign thyroid nodule (not recorded which). Some clones in this sample may be carry-over from other donors' samples.

The chain carries TRBV28 and TRBJ2-1; the match to TRBD1 covers 9 bases. Looked up from germline, CDR1 is MDHEN and CDR2 is SYDVKM. V dropped 1 base and J dropped 16; count of bases not matched to a gene: 8. The CDR3 contains 13 residues. This CDR3 reads CASSLSNMDRGFF. The CDR3 DNA reads TGTGCCAGCAGTTTATCAAACATGGACAGGGGTTTCTTC.

This clone is medium-sized in the sample. CDR3 bases: TGTGCCAGCAGTGAGAGGGACAGTGGGGGCTATAGCAATCAGCCCCAGCATTTT. Protein sequence: CASSERDSGGYSNQPQHF. The V and J genes are TRBV6-1 and TRBJ1-5; TRBD1 matches at 7 bases. The CDR3 is made up of 18 amino acids. The V segment lost 3 bases and the J segment 0 bases; nucleotides outside the gene matches: 11. Germline CDR1 and CDR2: MNHNS and SASEGT.

This clone was seen repeatedly, ten times or more. CDR3 sequence (DNA): TGTGCCAGCATTTCCCCTACGGGGCGCAGGGGAAACACCATATATTTT. This encodes CASISPTGRRGNTIYF. V is TRBV6-1 and J is TRBJ1-3; D is possibly TRBD1 (5 bases). V lost 7 bases to trimming and J lost 4 bases, with 20 bases between them. This CDR3 comprises 16 residues. In germline, CDR1 is MNHNS, CDR2 SASEGT.

This clone was seen repeatedly, ten times or more. This rearrangement joins TRBV19 to TRBJ2-1; TRBD1 matches 8 bases. V lost 5 bases to trimming and J lost 8 bases; unmatched junction nucleotides: 11. The CDR3 loop spans 15 amino acids. Germline-derived CDR1 and CDR2 are LNHDA and SQIVND (reference sequence). CDR3 amino acids: CASSPWTGKADEQFF. CDR3 DNA: TGTGCCAGTAGTCCTTGGACAGGGAAAGCGGATGAGCAGTTCTTC.

This clone was detected many times. V usage is TRBV15 and J usage is TRBJ1-5; unclear D gene. The germline V gene encodes CDR1 LNHNV and CDR2 YYDKDF (reference sequence). The CDR3 extends over 14 amino acids. Trimming took off 1 base at V and 4 bases at J, with 8 bases between the two ends. The CDR3 is CATSRGRVNQPQHF. CDR3 DNA: TGTGCCACCAGCAGAGGACGGGTAAATCAGCCCCAGCATTTT.

This clone appeared many times. The chain is built from TRBV20-1 and TRBJ2-5; 7 nucleotides line up with TRBD2. The CDR3 is 13 residues long. The germline gives CDR1 DFQATT, CDR2 SNEGSKA (reference sequence). The junction had 4 bases not matched to a gene; V was cut back by 3 bases and J by 3 bases. The CDR3: CSARPAGKETQYF. The CDR3 DNA follows: TGCAGTGCTAGGCCAGCGGGGAAAGAGACCCAGTACTTC.

By share of the sample, this clone is medium-sized. The rearrangement uses TRBV27 and TRBJ1-2; D is perhaps TRBD1 (6 bases). The CDR3 runs to 12 residues. Germline V gene sequence: CDR1 MNHEY, CDR2 SMNVEV (reference sequence). The V and J ends lost 5 bases and 8 bases respectively, with 12 bases between them. This CDR3 is CASSTKTGGYTF. The CDR3 DNA reads as TGTGCCAGCAGTACGAAGACAGGCGGCTACACCTTC.

This clone has ten or more counts. The rearrangement links TRBV2 to TRBJ2-5, with 8 bases identical to TRBD2. Trimming cost V 3 bases and J 5 bases; bases outside gene matches: 8. The germline V gene encodes CDR1 SNHLY and CDR2 FYNNEI. This CDR3 has 15 amino acids. The CDR3 is CASSDGAGGGETQYF. The CDR3 region has the DNA TGTGCCAGCAGTGATGGGGCGGGGGGTGGGGAGACCCAGTACTTC.

The gene calls are TRBV3-1 and TRBJ1-6, with 7 nucleotides matching TRBD1. V gave up 6 bases and J gave up 7 bases; unmatched junction bases: 9. The CDR3 has 15 amino acids. Germline CDR1 is LGHDT and CDR2 is YNNKEL (reference sequence). The CDR3 protein is CASSPPGTANSPLHF. As DNA, the CDR3 is TGTGCCAGCAGTCCCCCCGGGACAGCGAATTCACCCCTCCACTTT.

The chain employs TRBV5-1 and TRBJ2-7; 8 bases match TRBD1. V lost 4 bases to trimming and J lost 5 bases; unmatched junction nucleotides: 11. This CDR3 comprises 15 residues. CDR1 and CDR2 (germline): SGHRS, YFSETQ. The CDR3 region is CASSRGAGGVNEQYF. The CDR3 DNA follows: TGCGCCAGCAGCCGCGGGGCAGGGGGCGTCAACGAGCAGTACTTC.

The V call is TRBV12-5, the J call TRBJ2-5; D could derive from TRBD1 or TRBD2 (6 bases each). Germline CDR1 and CDR2: LGHNT and FRNRAP. The CDR3 covers 14 residues. The CDR3 region has the DNA TGTGCGGGGCTCGGGGGCCGTGACCAAGAGACCCAGTACTTC. Residues: CAGLGGRDQETQYF.

Of note for this clone: An end of the junction differs from the germline gene, which may be a read error. The V gene is TRBV11-2, the J gene TRBJ1-1; D possibly corresponds to TRBD1 (5 bases). CDR3 length: 15 residues. The germline CDR1 and CDR2 sequences are SGHAT and FQNNGV. The CDR3 protein is CPSSYPGPSRTESFF. CDR3 bases: TGTCCCAGCAGCTATCCGGGACCCTCAAGGACTGAATCTTTCTTT.

This clone occurred many times. The rearrangement links TRBV4-1 to TRBJ2-7; D not certain. CDR3 length equals 15 residues. Trimming left V 1 base short and J 4 bases short, with 14 bases between. Germline V gene sequence: CDR1 MGHRA, CDR2 YSYEKL. The CDR3 loop is CASSQAVYQEYEQYF. As DNA, the CDR3 is TGCGCCAGCAGCCAAGCCGTATACCAGGAGTACGAGCAGTACTTC.

In this sample, this clone is medium-sized (0.01 to 0.1%). This chain links TRBV30 with TRBJ1-4, with D unclear. Germline V gives CDR1 GTSNPN, CDR2 SVGIG (reference sequence). Trimming stripped 2 bases from V and 4 bases from J, with 8 bases between. The CDR3 spans 13 residues. CDR3 loop: CAWSFAVNEKLFF. CDR3 bases: TGTGCCTGGAGTTTTGCGGTTAATGAAAAACTGTTTTTT.

This chain links TRBV4-1 with TRBJ2-7, with 8 bases lining up with TRBD1. Germline V gene lookup returns CDR1 MGHRA and CDR2 YSYEKL. The CDR3 covers 16 residues. V lost 0 bases and J lost 3; bases outside the gene matches: 7. The CDR3 nucleotides are TGCGCCAGCAGCCAAGATCTATACAGGGGGATCTACGAGCAGTACTTC. This encodes CASSQDLYRGIYEQYF.

In its sample, this clone was seen many times. This rearrangement joins TRBV3-1 to TRBJ1-6; a weak D match, TRBD1 (6 bases). The CDR3 length is 16 residues. Trimming shortened V by 1 base and J by 7 bases, and 14 bases separated the two germline ends. CDR1 is LGHDT, CDR2 YNNKEL, per germline (reference sequence). The CDR3 sequence is CASSQGGGIGNSPLHF. The DNA of the CDR3 is TGTGCCAGCAGCCAAGGGGGGGGCATTGGGAATTCACCCCTCCACTTT.

The rearrangement links TRBV20-1 to TRBJ2-1; no clear D gene. Germline V gene data show CDR1 as DFQATT and CDR2 as SNEGSKA (reference sequence). This CDR3 has 15 residues. V dropped 0 bases and J dropped 3 bases, with 12 bases sitting between them. CDR3 in DNA: TGCAGTGCTAGAGAAGTGGCCCCCGGCTACAATGAGCAGTTCTTC. Protein: CSAREVAPGYNEQFF.

This chain uses TRBV6-1 with TRBJ1-1; unclear D gene. This CDR3 is 14 amino acids long. Germline CDR1 MNHNS, CDR2 SASEGT. Trimming took off 10 bases at V and 1 base at J, with 16 bases between the two ends. For the CDR3, the DNA is TGTGCCATCATCTGGAGGTCTACGAACACTGAAGCTTTCTTT. Its protein product is CAIIWRSTNTEAFF.

This clone rates as medium-sized (0.01 to 0.1%). The rearrangement joins TRBV7-8 to TRBJ2-7; D call uncertain. V was clipped by 5 bases and J by 3 bases, with 20 bases between them. There are 16 residues in the CDR3. Germline V gives CDR1 SGHVS, CDR2 FQNEAQ. Here the CDR3 DNA reads TGTGCCAGCAGCAACCCCCCCGGTGGCTTAGGCTACGAGCAGTACTTC. Translated: CASSNPPGGLGYEQYF.

This chain connects TRBV11-1 to TRBJ1-1, with D unresolved. Germline assignment: CDR1 SGHAT and CDR2 FQDESV (reference sequence). The CDR3 loop spans 13 amino acids. Trimming removed 6 bases from V and 2 bases from J, with 10 bases in between. The CDR3 loop is CASSQTENTEAFF. The CDR3 DNA follows: TGTGCCAGCAGTCAGACCGAAAACACTGAAGCTTTCTTT.

This clone was detected ten times or more. The V call is TRBV14, the J call TRBJ2-7; the D gene is possibly TRBD1 (5 bases). Germline V gene data show CDR1 as SGHDN and CDR2 as FVKESK. Trimming pared 2 bases from V and 6 bases from J, leaving 8 bases between. This CDR3 region has 12 residues. Here the CDR3 DNA reads TGTGCCAGCAGCCAACAGGGAATCGAGCAGTACTTC. This translates into CASSQQGIEQYF.

This clone was recorded at least ten times. This chain joins TRBV2 and TRBJ2-3; tentatively, D is TRBD1 (5 bases). The CDR3 sequence is 15 residues long. The germline V gene has CDR1 SNHLY and CDR2 FYNNEI. Trimming took off 4 bases at V and 2 bases at J, with 13 bases between the two ends. CDR3 region: CASSGSDSNTDTQYF. CDR3 DNA: TGTGCCAGCAGTGGGTCTGACAGTAACACAGATACGCAGTATTTT.

The chain recombines TRBV20-1 with TRBJ1-1; D may be TRBD1 (6 bases). CDR1 is DFQATT, CDR2 SNEGSKA, per germline (reference sequence). Deletions cut 6 bases from V and 0 bases from J, with 11 bases between. The CDR3 extends over 13 amino acids. The CDR3, as DNA: TGCAGTGCGGAACAGGGAATGAACACTGAAGCTTTCTTT. This encodes CSAEQGMNTEAFF.

The CDR3 region has the DNA TGTGCCACCAGCAGGGAAGTTCCCTTCTCCGGTGGGGCCAACGTCCTGACTTTC. Its translation: CATSREVPFSGGANVLTF. V is TRBV15 and J is TRBJ2-6; D gene uncertain. The CDR3 runs 18 residues. Germline V gene sequence: CDR1 LNHNV, CDR2 YYDKDF (reference sequence). V lost 3 bases to trimming and J lost 3 bases, with 18 bases between them.

This clone has at least ten counts. The chain links TRBV12-3 or TRBV12-4 to TRBJ2-3; TRBD2 agrees at 7 bases. This CDR3 has 15 amino acids. Losses at the gene ends were 7 bases for V and 2 bases for J; bases not matched to a gene: 9. The CDR3 protein is CASTPSGTITDTQYF. CDR3 coding DNA: TGTGCCAGCACCCCTTCGGGGACTATCACAGATACGCAGTATTTT.

This clone was picked up one time. At one end, the junction sequence differs from germline, possibly due to a read error. The chain uses TRBV7-6 and TRBJ1-1, with D possibly TRBD1 on 5 matching bases. This CDR3 is 16 amino acids long. CDR1 is SGHVS, CDR2 FNYEAQ, per germline. Here the CDR3 reads CASSLARRVGDTEAFF. Here the CDR3 DNA reads TGCGCCAGCAGCTTAGCGCGCCGGGTAGGGGACACTGAAGCTTTCTTT.

The V gene is TRBV6-2 or TRBV6-3, the J gene TRBJ2-1; D might be TRBD2 (6 bases). Germline assignment: CDR1 MNHEY and CDR2 SVGEGT. The CDR3 spans 14 residues. The ends were cut back, 6 bases at V and 6 bases at J, with 15 bases in the middle. In DNA form, the CDR3 reads TGTGCCAGCAGAGTACTAGCCCCGGGCAATGAGCAGTTCTTC. It specifies CASRVLAPGNEQFF.

At least ten counts were recorded for this clone. The V call is TRBV5-4, the J call TRBJ1-3; no definite D call. The CDR3 has 15 amino acids. The germline CDR1 and CDR2 sequences are SGHNT and YYREEE (reference sequence). V was shortened by 0 bases and J by 2 bases, with 9 bases between the two germline ends. This CDR3 is CASSLGAAAGNTIYF. The CDR3 coding sequence is TGTGCCAGCAGCTTGGGGGCGGCCGCTGGAAACACCATATATTTT.

In this sample, this clone turned up a few times. J is TRBJ2-7 and V is TRBV6-1, with 10 bases fitting TRBD1. The CDR3 totals 15 residues. Trimming cost V 8 bases and J 3 bases; bases outside gene matches: 10. Germline values: CDR1 MNHNS, CDR2 SASEGT. CDR3 DNA sequence: TGTGCCAGCGGCGAGGCGACAGGGGGCTTCTACGAGCAGTACTTC. Translated: CASGEATGGFYEQYF.

This clone was seen at least ten times. The chain carries TRBV6-1 and TRBJ1-4, with a tentative D call TRBD1 (5 bases). V lost 6 bases to trimming and J lost 8 bases, with 10 bases between them. This CDR3 is 12 amino acids long. The germline CDR1 and CDR2 sequences are MNHNS and SASEGT. The CDR3 sequence: CASSQQGEKLFF. CDR3 coding DNA: TGTGCCAGCAGCCAGCAGGGAGAAAAACTGTTTTTT.